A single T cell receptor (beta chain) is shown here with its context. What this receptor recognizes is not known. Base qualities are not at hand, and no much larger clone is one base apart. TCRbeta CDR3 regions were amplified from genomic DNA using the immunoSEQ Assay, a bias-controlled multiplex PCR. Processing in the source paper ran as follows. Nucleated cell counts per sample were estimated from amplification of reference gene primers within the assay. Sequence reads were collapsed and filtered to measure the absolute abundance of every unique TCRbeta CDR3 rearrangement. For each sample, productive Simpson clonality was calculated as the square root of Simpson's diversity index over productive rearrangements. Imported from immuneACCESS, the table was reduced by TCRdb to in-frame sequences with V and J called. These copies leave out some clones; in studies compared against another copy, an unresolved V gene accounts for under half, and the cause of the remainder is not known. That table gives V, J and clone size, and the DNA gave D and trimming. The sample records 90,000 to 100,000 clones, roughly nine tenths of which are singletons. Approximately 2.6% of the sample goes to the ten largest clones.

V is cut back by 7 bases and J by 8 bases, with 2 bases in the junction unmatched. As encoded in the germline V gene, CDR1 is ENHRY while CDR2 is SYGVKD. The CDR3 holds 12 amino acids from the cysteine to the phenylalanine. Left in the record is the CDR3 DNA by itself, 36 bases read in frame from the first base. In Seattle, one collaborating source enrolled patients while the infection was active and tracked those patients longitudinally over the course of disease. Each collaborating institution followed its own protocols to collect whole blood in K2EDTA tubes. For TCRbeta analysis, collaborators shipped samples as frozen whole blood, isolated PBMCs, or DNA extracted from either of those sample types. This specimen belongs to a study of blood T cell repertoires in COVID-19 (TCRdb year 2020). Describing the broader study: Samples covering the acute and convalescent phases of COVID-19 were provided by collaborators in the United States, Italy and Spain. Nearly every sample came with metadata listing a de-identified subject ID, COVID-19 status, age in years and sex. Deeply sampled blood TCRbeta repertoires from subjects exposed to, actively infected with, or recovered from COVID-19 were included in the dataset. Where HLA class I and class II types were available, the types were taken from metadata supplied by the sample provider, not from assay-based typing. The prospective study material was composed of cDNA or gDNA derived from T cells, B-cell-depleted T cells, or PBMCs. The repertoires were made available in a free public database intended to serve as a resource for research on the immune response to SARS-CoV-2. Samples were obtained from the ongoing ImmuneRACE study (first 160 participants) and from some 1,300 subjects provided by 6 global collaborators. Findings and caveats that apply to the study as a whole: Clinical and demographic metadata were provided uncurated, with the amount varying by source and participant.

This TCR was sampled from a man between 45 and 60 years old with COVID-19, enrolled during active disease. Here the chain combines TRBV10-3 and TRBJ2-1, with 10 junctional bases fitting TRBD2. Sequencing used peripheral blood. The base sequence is TGTGCCATCAAGCGGGGGGGAGATGAGCAGTTCTTC. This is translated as CAIKRGGDEQFF.